Below are 32 T cell receptor beta chains sequenced from a single sample in a study of radiotherapy plus CTLA-4 blockade in lung cancer. Clones were sequenced by immunoSEQ multiplex PCR, and TCRdb holds only the in-frame ones, with some missing. The sample lists 70,000 to 95,000 clones; under 85% were seen once. The sequenced sample was peripheral blood, obtained from a patient treated with radiotherapy plus ipilimumab. Receptors were obtained from a human donor with non-small cell lung cancer that progressed on radiotherapy plus ipilimumab.

The CDR3 region is CASSDGGGRPWNEQFF. The CDR3 region has the DNA TGTGCCAGCAGTGACGGGGGAGGGCGCCCGTGGAATGAGCAGTTCTTC. V and J are TRBV6-1 and TRBJ2-1, with 7 bases matching TRBD2. Germline CDR1 is MNHNS and CDR2 is SASEGT. V lost 3 bases, J lost 7 bases, and 12 bases stayed unmatched. This CDR3 has 16 amino acids.

CDR3 DNA sequence: TGTGCCAGCAGGGCCTCGGGGGGGAGCACCGGGGAGCTGTTTTTT. As protein: CASRASGGSTGELFF. The V call is TRBV7-9, the J call TRBJ2-2; TRBD2 agrees at 8 bases. Germline trimming cut 6 bases from V and 4 bases from J; bases unmatched to any gene: 7. Germline CDR1 is SEHNR and CDR2 is FQNEAQ (reference sequence). The CDR3 length is 15 residues. The full variable domain, with the rest looked up from reference TRBV7-9 and TRBJ2-2, is DTGVSQNPRHKITKRGQNVTFRCDPISEHNRLYWYRQTLGQGPEFLTYFQNEAQLEKSRLLSDRFSAERPKGSFSTLEIQRTEQGDSAMYLCASRASGGSTGELFFGEGSRLTVL.

The chain is built from TRBV28 and TRBJ2-7; no firm D call. V shed 7 bases and J shed 2 bases, with 9 bases lying between them. Germline V gene sequence: CDR1 MDHEN, CDR2 SYDVKM. The CDR3 length is 12 residues. CDR3 nucleotides: TGTGCCAGCAACGACCGGGCCTACGAGCAGTACTTC. Amino acids: CASNDRAYEQYF.

There are a few counts of this clone. V gene TRBV28 combines with J gene TRBJ1-2; D uncertain. Germline-derived CDR1 and CDR2 are MDHEN and SYDVKM. The CDR3 has 11 residues. V lost 4 bases, J lost 5 bases, and 5 bases lay in between. The CDR3 DNA reads TGTGCCAGCAGTTCCCCGTATGGCTACACCTTC. Translated: CASSSPYGYTF.

The CDR3 spells CASSLAGTSGSYEQYF. DNA for the CDR3: TGTGCCAGCAGCTTAGCGGGGACTAGCGGCTCCTACGAGCAGTACTTC. The V call is TRBV7-2, the J call TRBJ2-7; 11 nucleotides agree with TRBD2. The CDR3 consists of 16 residues. V was clipped by 0 bases and J by 0 bases; unmatched bases: 1. CDR1 and CDR2 (germline): SGHTA, FQGNSA.

The gene calls are TRBV4-1 and TRBJ1-2; TRBD1 might be the D (5 bases). This CDR3 comprises 15 residues. Germline assignment: CDR1 MGHRA and CDR2 YSYEKL. Trimming took off 0 bases at V and 4 bases at J, with 12 bases between the two ends. DNA of the CDR3: TGCGCCAGCAGCCAAGAGGGGCAGGAATTCTATGGCTACACCTTC. Translating gives CASSQEGQEFYGYTF.

The rearrangement joins TRBV28 to TRBJ2-5; TRBD2 aligns across 8 bases. V shed 5 bases, J shed 2 bases, and the junction held 7 bases outside the gene matches. The CDR3 contains 15 residues. Germline V gene lookup returns CDR1 MDHEN and CDR2 SYDVKM. The CDR3 nucleotides are TGTGCCAGCAGTCTCGAGCGGGGGCGACAAGAGACCCAGTACTTC. It specifies CASSLERGRQETQYF.

V is TRBV5-4 and J is TRBJ2-3; tentatively, D is TRBD2 (6 bases). Looked up from germline, CDR1 is SGHNT and CDR2 is YYREEE (reference sequence). The CDR3 consists of 15 residues. With 0 bases removed from V and 5 bases from J, the gap between germline ends came to 13 bases. The chain's CDR3 is CASSLAGVGGDTQYF. The CDR3 DNA is TGTGCCAGCAGCTTGGCGGGAGTGGGGGGAGATACGCAGTATTTT.

V usage is TRBV18 and J usage is TRBJ1-4; D unresolved. This CDR3 region has 15 residues. With 3 bases removed from V and 2 bases from J, the gap between germline ends came to 10 bases. Looked up from germline, CDR1 is KGHSH and CDR2 is LQKENI. The CDR3: CASSPLPGTNEKLFF. CDR3 DNA: TGTGCCAGCTCACCGCTACCCGGGACTAATGAAAAACTGTTTTTT.

The V call is TRBV9, the J call TRBJ1-5, with no clear D. This CDR3 has 14 residues. CDR1 and CDR2 (germline): SGDLS, YYNGEE. V lost 3 bases and J lost 9, with 16 bases in between. The DNA for the CDR3 is TGTGCCAGCAGCGCCCACAAGACGGCCGGGCCCCAGCATTTT. Its protein product is CASSAHKTAGPQHF.

V usage is TRBV6-4 and J usage is TRBJ2-3, with 12 bases identical to TRBD1. The CDR3 is made up of 16 amino acids. The germline gives CDR1 MRHNA, CDR2 SNTAGT. Trimming at V came to 4 bases and at J to 4 bases, leaving 6 bases not matched to a gene. The CDR3 nucleotides read TGTGCCAGCAGTGGCCACGGGACAGGGGGCGCAGATACGCAGTATTTT. It translates to CASSGHGTGGADTQYF.

V and J are TRBV28 and TRBJ1-2, with no clear D. There are 14 residues in the CDR3. Germline lookup yields CDR1 MDHEN and CDR2 SYDVKM. V was shortened by 2 bases and J by 8 bases, with 15 bases between the two germline ends. DNA for the CDR3: TGTGCCAGCAGTTTAACCGACATGTTTTGGGGCTACACCTTC. It translates to CASSLTDMFWGYTF.

The CDR3 protein is CASSLVLATYNEQFF. The CDR3 bases are TGTGCCAGCAGTTTGGTTCTAGCAACTTACAATGAGCAGTTCTTC. The rearrangement links TRBV27 to TRBJ2-1; a weak D match, TRBD2 (5 bases). The germline gives CDR1 MNHEY, CDR2 SMNVEV (reference sequence). Trimming pared 3 bases from V and 4 bases from J, leaving 13 bases between. This CDR3 is 15 amino acids long.

V gene TRBV7-2 combines with J gene TRBJ2-4; tentatively, D is TRBD1 (5 bases). Deletions cut 4 bases from V and 0 bases from J, with 13 bases between. The CDR3 covers 16 residues. Germline lookup yields CDR1 SGHTA and CDR2 FQGNSA. CDR3 region: CASSSVVGVAKNIQYF. CDR3 in DNA: TGTGCCAGCAGCTCCGTCGTAGGGGTAGCCAAAAACATTCAGTACTTC.

V usage is TRBV21-1 and J usage is TRBJ2-2; the table's D call, TRBD2, was not checked against the DNA. TRBV21-1 represents a pseudogene. The CDR3 is made up of 15 amino acids. In DNA form, the CDR3 reads TGTGCCAGCAGCGCAGCGGGAGGGCCAACCGGGGAGCTGTTTTTT. Translation: CASSAAGGPTGELFF.

This rearrangement joins TRBV5-1 to TRBJ1-5; a possible D gene is TRBD1 (5 bases). This CDR3 is built from 15 residues. Germline CDR1 SGHRS, CDR2 YFSETQ. The V and J ends lost 5 bases and 5 bases respectively, with 17 bases between them. Here the CDR3 reads CASSLFGTLDQPQHF. The CDR3 DNA follows: TGCGCCAGCAGTTTATTCGGGACTCTTGATCAGCCCCAGCATTTT. The variable domain in full, with the rest retrieved from reference TRBV5-1 and TRBJ1-5, is KAGVTQTPRYLIKTRGQQVTLSCSPISGHRSVSWYQQTPGQGLQFLFEYFSETQRNKGNFPGRFSGRQFSNSRSEMNVSTLELGDSALYLCASSLFGTLDQPQHFGDGTRLSIL.

The V call is TRBV7-9, the J call TRBJ2-3; TRBD1 might be the D (6 bases). Germline V gene lookup returns CDR1 SEHNR and CDR2 FQNEAQ (reference sequence). V shed 1 base and J shed 6 bases, with 11 bases lying between them. This CDR3 has 14 residues. This CDR3 reads CASSLDRDGDTQYF. The CDR3 DNA reads TGTGCCAGCAGCTTAGACAGGGATGGCGATACGCAGTATTTT.

This chain joins TRBV29-1 and TRBJ2-1; D unclear. Per germline, CDR1 SQVTM and CDR2 ANQGSEA. The CDR3 is 11 amino acids. V was cut by 2 bases and J by 7 bases, with 6 bases left in between. CDR3: CSVEPQNEQFF. In DNA form, the CDR3 reads TGCAGCGTTGAACCCCAGAATGAGCAGTTCTTC.

The chain joins TRBV11-3 to TRBJ2-7; D is undetermined. The CDR3 length is 13 residues. Germline V lookup: CDR1 SGHNT, CDR2 YENEEA. V dropped 4 bases and J dropped 4 bases, with 11 bases sitting between them. The CDR3 spells CASSYYDLYEQYF. DNA for the CDR3: TGTGCCAGCAGCTACTATGACCTATACGAGCAGTACTTC. Filled out from reference TRBV11-3 and TRBJ2-7, the complete variable domain reads EAGVVQSPRYKIIEKKQPVAFWCNPISGHNTLYWYLQNLGQGPELLIRYENEEAVDDSQLPKDRFSAERLKGVDSTLKIQPAELGDSAVYLCASSYYDLYEQYFGPGTRLTVT.

This rearrangement joins TRBV7-2 to TRBJ1-5; tentative D call: TRBD1 (6 bases). Germline V lookup: CDR1 SGHTA, CDR2 FQGNSA. CDR3 length: 13 residues. Trimming left V 11 bases short and J 7 bases short, with 18 bases between. CDR3 region: CASRGGPEQPQHF. In DNA, the CDR3 is TGTGCCTCCCGGGGGGGGCCTGAGCAGCCCCAGCATTTT.

V is TRBV28 and J is TRBJ1-2; D is ambiguous. The CDR3 spans 13 residues. The ends were cut back, 6 bases at V and 1 base at J, with 9 bases in the middle. Germline V lookup: CDR1 MDHEN, CDR2 SYDVKM. This chain's CDR3 is CASSPRINYGYTF. The CDR3 region has the DNA TGTGCCAGCAGCCCCAGAATTAACTATGGCTACACCTTC.

This clone was seen a handful of times. The genes are TRBV19 and TRBJ1-2, with 8 bases identical to TRBD1. With 6 bases clipped from V and 4 bases from J, the junction kept 7 bases outside the gene matches. The CDR3 loop spans 14 amino acids. Germline V gives CDR1 LNHDA, CDR2 SQIVND (reference sequence). The CDR3 bases are TGTGCCAGTAGGACACAGGGGGACGGCTATGGCTACACCTTC. Encoded protein: CASRTQGDGYGYTF.

This chain links TRBV2 with TRBJ2-3; TRBD2 agrees at 11 bases. Trimming removed 3 bases from V and 3 bases from J; junction bases left unmatched: 11. The germline V gene encodes CDR1 SNHLY and CDR2 FYNNEI. The CDR3 covers 18 residues. Written as DNA, the CDR3 is TGTGCCAGCAGTGAGGTAGCGGGAGGGCCGAAGAATACAGATACGCAGTATTTT. It yields the protein CASSEVAGGPKNTDTQYF. Using reference TRBV2 and TRBJ2-3 for the parts outside the CDR3, the full variable domain is EPEVTQTPSHQVTQMGQEVILRCVPISNHLYFYWYRQILGQKVEFLVSFYNNEISEKSEIFDDQFSVERPDGSNFTLKIRSTKLEDSAMYFCASSEVAGGPKNTDTQYFGPGTRLTVL.

The chain employs TRBV5-6 and TRBJ2-7; 9 bases fit TRBD1. V was clipped by 1 base and J by 5 bases; unmatched bases: 13. This CDR3 comprises 17 residues. CDR1 and CDR2 from the germline V gene are SGHDT and YYEEEE. As DNA, the CDR3 is TGTGCCAGCAGCTTGTACTGGAAACAGGGGGCAGTCGACGAGCAGTACTTC. It codes for CASSLYWKQGAVDEQYF.

The chain is built from TRBV19 and TRBJ1-5; a possible D gene is TRBD1 (6 bases). V gave up 7 bases and J gave up 0 bases, with 19 bases separating them. Germline CDR1 and CDR2: LNHDA and SQIVND (reference sequence). The CDR3 loop spans 17 amino acids. The CDR3 DNA is TGTGCCAGTAAGGCAGGGGAAATTTTTTATAGCAATCAGCCCCAGCATTTT. Protein sequence: CASKAGEIFYSNQPQHF.

The J gene is TRBJ2-5, the V gene TRBV5-1, with TRBD1 matching over 8 bases. CDR3 length equals 13 residues. Looked up from germline, CDR1 is SGHRS and CDR2 is YFSETQ. After removal of 4 bases from V and 5 bases from J, the junction contained 4 bases not matched to a gene. CDR3 protein: CASSQGARETQYF. In DNA, the CDR3 is TGCGCCAGCAGCCAGGGGGCGCGGGAGACCCAGTACTTC.

The V gene is TRBV4-3, the J gene TRBJ2-2; 8 bases match TRBD1. The CDR3 spans 18 residues. Germline V gene lookup returns CDR1 LGHNA and CDR2 YSLEER. V lost 4 bases to trimming and J lost 2 bases; unmatched junction nucleotides: 12. The CDR3 DNA is TGCGCCAGCAGCCTTCGGACAGGGTCAGTGGGAAACACCGGGGAGCTGTTTTTT. It specifies CASSLRTGSVGNTGELFF.

This clone was seen only once. DNA for the CDR3: TGTGCCAGCAGTTTATTAGAAGGCGAGCAGTACTTC. Its translation is CASSLLEGEQYF. The chain joins TRBV28 to TRBJ2-7, with unresolved D. The CDR3 consists of 12 residues. Trimming removed 1 base from V and 6 bases from J, with 7 bases in between. Germline V gene data show CDR1 as MDHEN and CDR2 as SYDVKM.

This clone has only a few counts. The chain has TRBV16 and TRBJ1-1; D remains unclear. The CDR3 spans 14 residues. Trimming took 0 bases from V and 0 from J, leaving 5 bases between them. Germline V CDR1 and CDR2: KGHSY, FQNENV. The CDR3, as DNA: TGTGCCAGCAGCCAATCAGGGTTGAACACTGAAGCTTTCTTT. It is translated as CASSQSGLNTEAFF.

The V and J genes are TRBV15 and TRBJ2-3; D is perhaps TRBD2 (6 bases). CDR3 length: 16 residues. V lost 3 bases and J lost 2, with 15 bases in between. Germline V gene sequence: CDR1 LNHNV, CDR2 YYDKDF (reference sequence). The CDR3 protein is CATSRRGQINTDTQYF. CDR3 nucleotides: TGTGCCACCAGCAGGCGGGGCCAGATTAACACAGATACGCAGTATTTT.

This clone was recorded once. The chain couples TRBV10-3 to TRBJ2-7, with D hard to call. The V gene's germline CDR1 is ENHRY and CDR2 SYGVKD. This CDR3 region has 14 residues. V lost 4 bases to trimming and J lost 3 bases, with 13 bases between them. CDR3 residues: CAISGANKNYEQYF. The CDR3 DNA reads as TGTGCCATCAGTGGGGCGAATAAAAACTACGAGCAGTACTTC.

The chain carries TRBV7-2 and TRBJ2-1; D remains unclear. In germline, CDR1 is SGHTA, CDR2 FQGNSA. This CDR3 is 14 amino acids long. V was trimmed by 2 bases and J by 10 bases, leaving 15 bases between them. The CDR3 sequence is CASSLPLGLREQFF. For the CDR3, the DNA is TGTGCCAGCAGCTTACCCCTTGGGTTAAGGGAGCAGTTCTTC.